This entry is about one T cell receptor beta chain. Its antigen is undetermined. The germline V and J ends were trimmed by 1 base and 8 bases, with 6 bases remaining between them. The CDR3 runs to 13 residues. Germline V gene sequence: CDR1 SGHVS, CDR2 FNYEAQ. Each CDR3 protein is one row after TCRdb ran MiXCR on the reads. There are 310,000 or so distinct CDR3 sequences in the sample; roughly a quarter occur only once, and 14% lies in the top ten. This record belongs to a study of T cell repertoires in cytomegalovirus infection. In the study overall: The public TCR beta signatures pointed to both CMV infection and matching HLA type.

Study-wide results and limits: In two of eight donors, the top clonotype was HLA-C-restricted CMV-specific.

V gene TRBV7-6 combines with J gene TRBJ1-6; no clear D gene. The receptor's source is a human donor in good health (CMV status not recorded). Some clones in this sample may be carry-over from other donors' samples. Sequencing was done on a sample of PBMCs. Here the CDR3 reads CASSLGSDSPLHF. The CDR3 coding sequence is TGTGCCAGCAGCTTAGGGTCGGATTCACCCCTCCACTTT.